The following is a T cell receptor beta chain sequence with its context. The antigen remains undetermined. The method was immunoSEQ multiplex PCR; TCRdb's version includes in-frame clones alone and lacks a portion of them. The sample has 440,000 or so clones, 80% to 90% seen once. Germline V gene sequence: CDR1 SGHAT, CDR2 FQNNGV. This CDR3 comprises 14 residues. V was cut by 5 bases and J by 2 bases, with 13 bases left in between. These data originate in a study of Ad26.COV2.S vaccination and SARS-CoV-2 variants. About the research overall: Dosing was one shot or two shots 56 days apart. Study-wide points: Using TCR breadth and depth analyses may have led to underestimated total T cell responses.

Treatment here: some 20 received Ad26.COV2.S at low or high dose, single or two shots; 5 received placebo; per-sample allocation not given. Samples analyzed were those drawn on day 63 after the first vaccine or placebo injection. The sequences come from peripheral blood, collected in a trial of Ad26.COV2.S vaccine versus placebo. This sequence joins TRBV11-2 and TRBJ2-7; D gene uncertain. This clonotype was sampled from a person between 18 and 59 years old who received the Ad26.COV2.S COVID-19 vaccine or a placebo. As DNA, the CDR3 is TGTGCCAGCAGCCCCACTCCGGGTCCCTACGAGCAGTACTTC. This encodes CASSPTPGPYEQYF. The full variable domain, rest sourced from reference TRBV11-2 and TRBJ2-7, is EAGVAQSPRYKIIEKRQSVAFWCNPISGHATLYWYQQILGQGPKLLIQFQNNGVVDDSQLPKDRFSAERLKGVDSTLKIQPAKLEDSAVYLCASSPTPGPYEQYFGPGTRLTVT.